The present entry profiles one T cell receptor beta chain with its context. What it recognizes is unknown. The CDR3 has 17 amino acids. Germline loops: CDR1 LNHDA, CDR2 SQIVND (reference sequence). Deletions cut 0 bases from V and 4 bases from J, with 16 bases between. This entry is derived from a study of regulatory and conventional T cells in RAG deficiency. General study results and limits: Shannon entropy was markedly lower and Simpson indices higher in RAG-deficient patients than control T-cell subsets.

Genomic DNA came from blood conventional CD4+ T cells gated CD25-low CD127-high. The assay was immunoSEQ multiplex PCR, and TCRdb's table has in-frame clones only and misses some. There are under 45,000 clones in the sample; 75% to 80% occur only once, and 3% to 4% lies in the top ten. This sample was also put to use in a study of regulatory T cells. In that study: The PCR used 52 TRBV and 13 TRBJ primers.

This chain uses TRBV19 with TRBJ1-5; D gene ambiguous. This receptor was obtained from a human donor in good health. The sequencing input was CD4+ effector T cells sorted from blood. The CDR3, as DNA: TGTGCCAGTAGTATAGACCGGAGCCGTGCCCAGAATCAGCCCCAGCATTTT. It translates to CASSIDRSRAQNQPQHF.